The clone carrying this T cell receptor (beta chain) was detected ten times or more. Antigen specificity is unknown. This entry belongs to a study of T cell repertoires in cytomegalovirus infection. The germline gives CDR1 SQVTM, CDR2 ANQGSEA. V lost 3 bases, J lost 3 bases, and 17 bases lay in between. The CDR3 contains 15 residues. MiXCR, applied by TCRdb to the reads, yields one record per CDR3 protein. The table records about 250,000 distinct CDR3 sequences, 5% to 8.5% of them present only once. General study results and limits: The cumulative frequency of public TCR beta families distinguished individuals who carried CMV together with the relevant HLA.

This TCR was sampled from a human donor in good health (CMV status not recorded). Some clones in this sample may be carry-over from other donors' samples. The sample consisted of PBMCs. The V call is TRBV29-1, the J call TRBJ1-1, with a weak D call TRBD1 (6 bases). CDR3 region: CSVETGGQMHTEAFF. The CDR3 DNA is TGCAGCGTTGAGACAGGTGGACAGATGCACACTGAAGCTTTCTTT.